This record looks at one T cell receptor beta chain sequence and its context. This clone's antigen is unknown. Base-call qualities are not available, and no considerably larger clone is one nucleotide away. Using the deep immunoSEQ assay, multiplex PCR amplified TCR CDR3 regions from genomic DNA. Extracted genomic DNA from each cell subset was spread evenly across all wells of several immunoSEQ 96-well plates, with each plate serving as a replicate. Each replicate PCR for sorted subsets received around 0.2 ug genomic DNA, equal to tens of thousands of T cell genomes. Purified libraries were measured with a Qubit 3.0 fluorometer, size-checked on a Bioanalyzer 2100, and measured again with the KAPA Library Quantification kit. Every immunoSEQ 96-well plate was sequenced on a separate single-read 150-cycle Illumina NextSeq 550 flow cell. The authors processed their data as follows. Because only junctional sequences without quality scores were contained in the immunoSEQ output, filtering matching that applied to full-length reads could not be performed. Sequences were annotated with PyIR, a Python wrapper for IgBLAST v1.9, using IMGT germline references to assign V/J genes and CDR3. Any read was removed if the V/J assignment was weak (E-value above 1e-6), the CDR3 was missing, or the read contained stop codons, out-of-frame junctions, or ambiguous translated residues. V3J clonotypes were defined as sequences sharing the same inferred V gene, J gene, and CDR3 amino acid sequence. The percentage overlap between two repertoires was calculated by dividing the number of shared unique clonotypes by the size of the smaller repertoire. Richness of each repertoire was evaluated using RTK rarefaction, the Chao1 estimator, and Recon v2.1 estimates of unobserved clonotypes. OLGA was used to compute generation probabilities for all TCRbeta clonotypes that the gDNA method yielded from a handful of donors. TCRdb's version of the immuneACCESS table is confined to in-frame rearrangements and falls short of the full clone set. An unresolved V gene accounts for under half of the shortfall where checked; the remainder is of unknown origin. That table supplies the V and J calls and clone size; D and trimming were determined from the DNA. This sample comprises about 1.1 million clones, approximately 75% of them detected only once. Roughly 0.82% of the sample is taken by the ten largest.

The germline V gene supplies CDR1 SGHTA and CDR2 FQGTGA. The CDR3 goes from the cysteine to the phenylalanine over 17 residues. Only CDR3 DNA is held: 51 bases, read in frame from base 1. The V end gives up 4 bases and the J end 5 bases, leaving 11 bases in the junction not matched to a gene. The sample comes from a study of shared clonotypes between healthy human individuals (dated by TCRdb to about 2020). For the wider study: The cohort included three men and a couple of women between 18 and 49 years of age. Per donor, three plates each were used for CD4 naive and CD4 memory, two for CD8 naive, and one for CD8 memory. To estimate repertoire size and how much clonotype sharing occurs between individuals, the study deeply sequenced the blood TCR repertoires of about five healthy adults. To increase sequencing depth and limit assay-specific biases, different laboratories used diverse techniques to prepare libraries and sequence TCR repertoires. Each donor's leukapheresis produced roughly between roughly 0.94 and 9.5 billion PBMCs. Findings and caveats that apply to the study as a whole: Compared with non-shared clonotypes, clonotypes shared by all four sorted-subset donors had higher generation probabilities. Larger estimated clonotype richness was generally found for naive subsets than for memory subsets. Rarefaction of sorted-subset datasets indicated incomplete sequencing despite the large sequencing depth. The small number of donors limited the genetic and exposure-history diversity represented. Pairwise subsampling indicated that sequencing depth was expected to affect the degree of clonotype sharing among donors. Sampling was limited to blood, and TCR repertoires in tissue likely differ from TCR repertoires in blood. Across a handful of donors, approximately 5% of naive CD4, roughly 3.8% of naive CD8, 2.3% of memory CD4, and roughly 0.4% of memory CD8 clonotypes were shared.

The donors were healthy, HIV-negative adults with no recently reported acute infections or vaccinations. Only Caucasian adults living in Nashville, Tennessee, USA were represented among the donors. CD4+ T cells were enriched by magnetic negative selection, after which naive cells were positively selected on CD45RA and the negative fraction was taken as the memory subset. After blood collection by leukapheresis, PBMCs were isolated using Ficoll-Histopaque density gradient centrifugation and then cryopreserved in the vapor phase of liquid nitrogen. Analytical flow cytometry was used to check the purity and quantity of every magnetically sorted T cell population. From each sorted fraction, genomic DNA was isolated and quantified by UV absorbance on a Nanodrop 2000c.

This sequence originates from a man between 18 and 35 years old in good health. Some clones in this sample may be carry-over from other donors' samples. The chain joins TRBV7-3 to TRBJ2-5, with 12 bases aligning to TRBD2. Sequenced input: memory CD4+ T cells from PBMCs. The cell subset or site label for this specimen denotes: CD45RA-negative fraction. The CDR3 protein: CASSSHPSGRGGETQYF. The sequenced DNA: TGTGCCAGCAGCTCCCACCCTAGCGGGAGGGGGGGGGAGACCCAGTACTTC.